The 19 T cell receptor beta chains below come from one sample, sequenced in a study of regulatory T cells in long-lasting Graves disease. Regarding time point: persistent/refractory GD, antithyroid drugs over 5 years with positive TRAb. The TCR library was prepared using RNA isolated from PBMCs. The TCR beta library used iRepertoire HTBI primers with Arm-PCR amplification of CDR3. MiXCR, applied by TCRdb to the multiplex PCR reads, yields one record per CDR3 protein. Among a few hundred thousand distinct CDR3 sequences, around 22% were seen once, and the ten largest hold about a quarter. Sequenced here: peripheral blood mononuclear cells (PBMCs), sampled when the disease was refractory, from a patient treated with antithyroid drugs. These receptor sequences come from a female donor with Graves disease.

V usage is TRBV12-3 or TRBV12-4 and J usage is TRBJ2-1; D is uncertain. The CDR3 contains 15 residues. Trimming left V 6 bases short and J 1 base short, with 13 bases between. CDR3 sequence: CASSTGASSYNEQFF. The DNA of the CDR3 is TGTGCCAGCAGCACCGGCGCGTCTTCCTACAATGAGCAGTTCTTC.

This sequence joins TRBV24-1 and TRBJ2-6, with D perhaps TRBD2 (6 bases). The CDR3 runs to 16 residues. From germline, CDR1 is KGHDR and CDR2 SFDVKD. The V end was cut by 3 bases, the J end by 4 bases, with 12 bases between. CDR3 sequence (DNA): TGTGCCACCAGTGATGCCCGCGGGGCCGGGGCCAACGTCCTGACTTTC. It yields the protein CATSDARGAGANVLTF.

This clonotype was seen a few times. CDR3 nucleotides: TGCAGCGTTGAGCCGGGACCCTACGAGCAGTACTTC. Protein sequence: CSVEPGPYEQYF. The chain links TRBV29-1 to TRBJ2-7, with D perhaps being TRBD1 or TRBD2 (5 bases each). V lost 3 bases, J lost 2 bases, and 8 bases lay in between. The CDR3 length is 12 residues. CDR1 and CDR2 from the germline V gene are SQVTM and ANQGSEA.

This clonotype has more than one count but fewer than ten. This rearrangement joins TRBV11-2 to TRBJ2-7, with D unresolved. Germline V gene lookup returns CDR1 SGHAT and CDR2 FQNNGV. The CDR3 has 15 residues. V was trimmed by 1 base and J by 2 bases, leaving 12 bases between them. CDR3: CASSLAGTLAYEQYF. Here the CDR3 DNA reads TGTGCCAGCAGCTTAGCTGGTACTCTTGCCTACGAGCAGTACTTC.

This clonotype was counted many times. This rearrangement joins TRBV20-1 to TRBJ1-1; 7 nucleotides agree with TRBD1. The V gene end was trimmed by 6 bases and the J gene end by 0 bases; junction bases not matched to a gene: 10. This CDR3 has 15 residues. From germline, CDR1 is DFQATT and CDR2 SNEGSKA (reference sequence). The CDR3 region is CSAAEGTDMNTEAFF. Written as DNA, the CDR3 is TGCAGTGCCGCAGAAGGGACAGACATGAACACTGAAGCTTTCTTT.

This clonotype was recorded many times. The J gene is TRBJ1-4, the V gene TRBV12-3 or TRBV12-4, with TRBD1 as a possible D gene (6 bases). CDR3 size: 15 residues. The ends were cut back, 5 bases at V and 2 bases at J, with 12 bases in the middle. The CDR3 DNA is TGTGCCAGCAGTCTACCCAGGGGTACTAATGAAAAACTGTTTTTT. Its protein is CASSLPRGTNEKLFF.

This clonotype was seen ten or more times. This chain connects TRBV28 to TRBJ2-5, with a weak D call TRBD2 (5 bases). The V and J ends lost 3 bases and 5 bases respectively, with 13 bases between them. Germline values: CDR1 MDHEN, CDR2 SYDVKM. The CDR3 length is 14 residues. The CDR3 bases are TGTGCCAGCAGTTTGTCTCTAGCCCAGGAGACCCAGTACTTC. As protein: CASSLSLAQETQYF.

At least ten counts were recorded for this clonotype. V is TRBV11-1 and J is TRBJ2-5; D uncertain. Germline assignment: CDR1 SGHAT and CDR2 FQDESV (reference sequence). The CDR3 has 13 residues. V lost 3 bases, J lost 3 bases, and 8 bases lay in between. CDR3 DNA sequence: TGTGCCAGCAGCTTCTTCCGGAAAGAGACCCAGTACTTC. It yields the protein CASSFFRKETQYF.

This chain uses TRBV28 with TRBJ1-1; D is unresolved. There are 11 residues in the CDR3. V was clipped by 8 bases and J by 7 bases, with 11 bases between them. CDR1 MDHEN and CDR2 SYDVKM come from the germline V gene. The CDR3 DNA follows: TGTGCCAGCGTCCGGCGGCTTGAAGCTTTCTTT. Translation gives CASVRRLEAFF.

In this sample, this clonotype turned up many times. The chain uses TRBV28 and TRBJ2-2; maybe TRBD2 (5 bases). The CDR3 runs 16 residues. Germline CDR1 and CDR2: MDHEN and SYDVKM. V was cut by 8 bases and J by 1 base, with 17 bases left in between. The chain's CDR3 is CASPTEERKNTGELFF. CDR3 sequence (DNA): TGTGCCAGCCCTACAGAGGAGCGGAAGAACACCGGGGAGCTGTTTTTT. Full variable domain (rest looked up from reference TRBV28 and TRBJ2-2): DVKVTQSSRYLVKRTGEKVFLECVQDMDHENMFWYRQDPGLGLRLIYFSYDVKMKEKGDIPEGYSVSREKKERFSLILESASTNQTSMYLCASPTEERKNTGELFFGEGSRLTVL.

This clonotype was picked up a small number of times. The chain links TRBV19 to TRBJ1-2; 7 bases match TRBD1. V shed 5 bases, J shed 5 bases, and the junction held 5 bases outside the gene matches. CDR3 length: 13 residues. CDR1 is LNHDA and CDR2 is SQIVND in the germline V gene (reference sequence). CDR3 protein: CASSGRGQYGYTF. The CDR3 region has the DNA TGTGCCAGTAGTGGTAGGGGGCAATATGGCTACACCTTC.

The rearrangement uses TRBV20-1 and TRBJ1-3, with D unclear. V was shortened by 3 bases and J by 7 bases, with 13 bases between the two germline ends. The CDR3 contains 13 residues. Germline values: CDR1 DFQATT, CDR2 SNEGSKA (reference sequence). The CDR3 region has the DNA TGCAGTGCTAGGAAACAGCCGGAGAACACCATATATTTT. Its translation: CSARKQPENTIYF.

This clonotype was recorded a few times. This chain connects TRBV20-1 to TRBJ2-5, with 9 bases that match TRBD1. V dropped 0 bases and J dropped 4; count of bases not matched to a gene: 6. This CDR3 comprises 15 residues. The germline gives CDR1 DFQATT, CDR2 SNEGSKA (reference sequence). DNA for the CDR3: TGCAGTGCTAGAGATGGAGGGACAGGGTCAGAGACCCAGTACTTC. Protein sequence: CSARDGGTGSETQYF.

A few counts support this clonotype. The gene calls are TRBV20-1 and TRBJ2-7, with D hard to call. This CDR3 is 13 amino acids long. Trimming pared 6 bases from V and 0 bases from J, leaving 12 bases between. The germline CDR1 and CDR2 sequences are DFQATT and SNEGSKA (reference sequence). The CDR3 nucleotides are TGCAGTGCCGAGCGACGGAGCTCCTACGAGCAGTACTTC. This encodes CSAERRSSYEQYF.

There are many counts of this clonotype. Here the CDR3 DNA reads TGTGCCAGCAGCTCTTATGGACAGGGGAATTCACCCCTCCACTTT. It codes for CASSSYGQGNSPLHF. The chain uses TRBV28 and TRBJ1-6; 9 positions match TRBD1. This CDR3 contains 15 residues. Trimming removed 6 bases from V and 7 bases from J; junction bases left unmatched: 7. In germline, CDR1 is MDHEN, CDR2 SYDVKM.

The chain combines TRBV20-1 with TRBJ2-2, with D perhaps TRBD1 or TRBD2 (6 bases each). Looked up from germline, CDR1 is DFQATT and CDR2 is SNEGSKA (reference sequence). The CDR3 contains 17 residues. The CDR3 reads CSGAPQGRIAVTGELFF. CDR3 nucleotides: TGCAGCGGGGCCCCACAGGGTCGAATAGCGGTTACCGGGGAGCTGTTTTTT.

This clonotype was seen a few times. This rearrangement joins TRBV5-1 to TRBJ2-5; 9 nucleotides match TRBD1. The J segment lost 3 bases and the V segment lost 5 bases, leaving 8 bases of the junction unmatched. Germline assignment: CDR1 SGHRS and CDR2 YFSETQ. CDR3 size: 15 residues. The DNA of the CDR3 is TGCGCCAGCAGTCCTGGGACAGGGAGGGAAGAGACCCAGTACTTC. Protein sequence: CASSPGTGREETQYF.

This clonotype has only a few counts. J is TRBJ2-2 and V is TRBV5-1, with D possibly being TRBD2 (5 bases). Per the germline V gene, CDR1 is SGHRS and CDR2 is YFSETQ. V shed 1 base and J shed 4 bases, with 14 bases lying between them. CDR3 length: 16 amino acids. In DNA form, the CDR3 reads TGCGCCAGCAGCTTGAGAACTAGACTGGGCACCGGGGAGCTGTTTTTT. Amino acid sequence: CASSLRTRLGTGELFF. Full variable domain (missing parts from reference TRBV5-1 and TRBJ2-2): KAGVTQTPRYLIKTRGQQVTLSCSPISGHRSVSWYQQTPGQGLQFLFEYFSETQRNKGNFPGRFSGRQFSNSRSEMNVSTLELGDSALYLCASSLRTRLGTGELFFGEGSRLTVL.

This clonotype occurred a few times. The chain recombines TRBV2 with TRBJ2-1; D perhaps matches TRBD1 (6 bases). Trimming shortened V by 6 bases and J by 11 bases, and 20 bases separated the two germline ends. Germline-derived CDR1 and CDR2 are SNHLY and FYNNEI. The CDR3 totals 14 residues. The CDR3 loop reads CASSPGARTVQQFF. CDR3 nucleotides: TGTGCCAGCAGCCCCGGCGCCCGGACAGTCCAGCAGTTCTTC.